The 16 T cell receptor beta chains listed next were all sequenced from one sample in a study of T cell clonotyping in hematopoietic cell transplantation. The protocol was immunoSEQ multiplex PCR, while the TCRdb copy is restricted to in-frame clones and leaves out a portion. The table records 5,500 to 9,000 clones, 87% of them present only once. Here the sequenced sample was PBMCs, taken 100 days after allogeneic stem cell transplant. These receptor sequences come from a male patient in his forties or fifties who had an allogeneic stem cell transplant from a related donor, so the T cells may come from the graft donor. Some clones in this sample may be carry-over from other donors' samples.

The chain carries TRBV6-5 and TRBJ1-1; D not certain. V was shortened by 6 bases and J by 12 bases, with 26 bases between the two germline ends. CDR3 length: 15 amino acids. The V gene's germline CDR1 is MNHEY and CDR2 SVGAGI. CDR3 sequence reads: CASRPETRFGQMTFF. Written as DNA, the CDR3 is TGTGCCAGCAGACCTGAAACCAGGTTTGGGCAGATGACTTTCTTT.

The rearrangement uses TRBV6-5 and TRBJ1-6; D gene ambiguous. V was cut by 2 bases and J by 13 bases, with 18 bases left in between. Germline V lookup: CDR1 MNHEY, CDR2 SVGAGI. The CDR3 totals 15 residues. In DNA, the CDR3 is TGTGCCAGCAGTTACGGGCGAACGGGGAAGGTCCCCCTCCACTTT. This gives the protein CASSYGRTGKVPLHF.

The chain couples TRBV7-8 to TRBJ1-2, with D perhaps matching TRBD1 (5 bases). The V gene's germline CDR1 is SGHVS and CDR2 FQNEAQ. V was cut by 0 bases and J by 4 bases, with 12 bases left in between. This CDR3 spans 15 amino acids. CDR3 coding DNA: TGTGCCAGCAGCTTAGCCTCTCGAGGGGTCTATGGCTACACCTTC. This gives the protein CASSLASRGVYGYTF.

This clone was seen a single time. CDR3 protein: CASRPTGRGTEAFF. In nucleotides, the CDR3 is TGTGCCAGCAGGCCGACAGGGCGCGGAACTGAAGCTTTCTTT. The chain carries TRBV6-5 and TRBJ1-1; 7 nucleotides agree with TRBD1. J gave up 5 bases and V 6 bases, and 9 bases lay outside the gene matches. Germline V gene lookup returns CDR1 MNHEY and CDR2 SVGAGI. The CDR3 has 14 amino acids.

J is TRBJ2-7 and V is TRBV19; D uncertain. Looked up from germline, CDR1 is LNHDA and CDR2 is SQIVND (reference sequence). The V and J ends lost 11 bases and 1 base respectively, with 18 bases between them. The CDR3 is made up of 14 amino acids. The CDR3 nucleotides are TGTGCCGAAAATCCTAAAGGCGGTTCCTACGAGCAGTACTTC. It is translated as CAENPKGGSYEQYF.

The chain couples TRBV28 to TRBJ2-1; D may be TRBD1 (6 bases). Germline V lookup: CDR1 MDHEN, CDR2 SYDVKM. Trimming left V 2 bases short and J 2 bases short, with 10 bases between. This CDR3 is built from 15 residues. The CDR3 DNA sequence: TGTGCCAGCAGTTTAGATACAGGGCCCTACAATGAGCAGTTCTTC. It is translated as CASSLDTGPYNEQFF.

This rearrangement joins TRBV4-1 to TRBJ1-5, with 7 nucleotides matching TRBD1. CDR1 and CDR2 (germline): MGHRA, YSYEKL. The CDR3 runs 16 residues. The J segment lost 0 bases and the V segment lost 4 bases, leaving 6 bases of the junction unmatched. CDR3 sequence (DNA): TGCGCCAGCAGCCGAGGGACAGATCATAGCAATCAGCCCCAGCATTTT. Its translation is CASSRGTDHSNQPQHF.

V usage is TRBV14 and J usage is TRBJ2-7, with 7 positions matching TRBD1. CDR1 is SGHDN, CDR2 FVKESK, per germline. The CDR3 is 14 residues long. The junction had 5 bases not matched to a gene; V was cut back by 3 bases and J by 3 bases. CDR3 in DNA: TGTGCCAGCAGCCACAGGGGGTCCAACTACGAGCAGTACTTC. Its protein is CASSHRGSNYEQYF. The full variable domain, with the rest looked up from reference TRBV14 and TRBJ2-7, is EAGVTQFPSHSVIEKGQTVTLRCDPISGHDNLYWYRRVMGKEIKFLLHFVKESKQDESGMPNNRFLAERTGGTYSTLKVQPAELEDSGVYFCASSHRGSNYEQYFGPGTRLTVT.

This sequence joins TRBV30 and TRBJ2-7; TRBD1 agrees at 7 bases. The CDR3 totals 16 residues. Germline values: CDR1 GTSNPN, CDR2 SVGIG (reference sequence). Unmatched junction bases numbered 8, after V lost 0 bases and J lost 0 bases. CDR3 sequence: CAWSVREAGGSYEQYF. Written as DNA, the CDR3 is TGTGCCTGGAGTGTACGAGAGGCAGGGGGCTCCTACGAGCAGTACTTC.

The chain joins TRBV5-4 to TRBJ1-1; TRBD1 might be the D (6 bases). Germline V gene sequence: CDR1 SGHNT, CDR2 YYREEE (reference sequence). This CDR3 region has 13 residues. V lost 0 bases and J 4 bases, leaving 7 bases between the germline ends. CDR3 DNA sequence: TGTGCCAGCAGCTTGGGGGGGCCCACTGAAGCTTTCTTT. Amino acid sequence: CASSLGGPTEAFF.

The V and J genes are TRBV7-2 and TRBJ1-2, with D perhaps matching TRBD1 (5 bases). CDR1 and CDR2 (germline): SGHTA, FQGNSA. This CDR3 spans 15 amino acids. V gave up 4 bases and J gave up 4 bases, with 16 bases separating them. The CDR3 sequence is CASSSLGPSPYGYTF. CDR3 in DNA: TGTGCCAGCAGCTCGCTGGGACCATCCCCCTATGGCTACACCTTC.

The chain combines TRBV2 with TRBJ2-5; 12 bases agree with TRBD2. This CDR3 contains 15 residues. Per the germline V gene, CDR1 is SNHLY and CDR2 is FYNNEI. V lost 4 bases and J lost 5; bases outside the gene matches: 5. CDR3 bases: TGTGCCAGCAGTGGGCTAGCGGGGGGGGAGGAGACCCAGTACTTC. As protein: CASSGLAGGEETQYF.

The chain carries TRBV18 and TRBJ2-7; D is perhaps TRBD1 (6 bases). This CDR3 comprises 15 residues. Germline V gene lookup returns CDR1 KGHSH and CDR2 LQKENI. Trimming removed 3 bases from V and 7 bases from J, with 19 bases in between. The CDR3 is CASSPSQRGNPEQYF. The CDR3 region has the DNA TGTGCCAGCTCACCTTCCCAGAGGGGGAATCCAGAGCAGTACTTC.

The chain joins TRBV28 to TRBJ2-6; either TRBD1 or TRBD2 may fit D (5 bases each). The CDR3 has 18 amino acids. The germline V gene encodes CDR1 MDHEN and CDR2 SYDVKM. With 4 bases removed from V and 4 bases from J, the gap between germline ends came to 20 bases. CDR3 sequence: CASSSLRDPHLGANVLTF. The DNA of the CDR3 is TGTGCCAGCAGTTCCCTCCGGGACCCCCACTTGGGGGCCAACGTCCTGACTTTC.

The chain has TRBV2 and TRBJ1-5, with TRBD1 as a possible D gene (5 bases). Trimming took 4 bases from V and 0 from J, leaving 13 bases between them. CDR1 SNHLY and CDR2 FYNNEI come from the germline V gene. The CDR3 covers 16 residues. CDR3: CASSVEGKNSNQPQHF. In DNA, the CDR3 is TGTGCCAGCAGTGTGGAGGGGAAAAATAGCAATCAGCCCCAGCATTTT.

This clone was seen only once. The chain carries TRBV29-1 and TRBJ1-1; TRBD1 matches at 7 bases. Trimming at V came to 7 bases and at J to 0 bases, leaving 5 bases not matched to a gene. The CDR3 covers 13 residues. The germline CDR1 and CDR2 sequences are SQVTM and ANQGSEA. The DNA for the CDR3 is TGCAGCGCCAACAGGGGACTGAACACTGAAGCTTTCTTT. Encoded protein: CSANRGLNTEAFF.